This is a list of T cell receptor beta chains from one sample in a study of CD8+CD57+ T cells in acquired aplastic anemia. In TCRdb, the reads were re-called with MiXCR into one record per CDR3 protein. Of 200,000 to 300,000 distinct CDR3 sequences in the sample, around 43% were seen once. What was sequenced was sorted CD4+, CD8+, or CD8+CD57+ T cells (not recorded which) from PBMCs. The source of these receptors is a human donor with aplastic anemia. Each CDR3 is given with its conserved first and last residue. The order of the fields is V gene, D gene, J gene, clone size, CDR3 DNA, CDR3 protein. A D gene is named only where the DNA matches it firmly. Only part of the rows carry a size: once, few, many, or a class if the clone is expanded.

>TRBV28|NA|TRBJ1-2|NA
TGTGCCAGCAGCCGAGTCCGGGACCCTAACTATGGCTACACCTTC
CASSRVRDPNYGYTF
>TRBV20-1|NA|TRBJ1-1|NA
TGCAGTGCTAGCCCAGGGAACACTGAAGCTTTCTTT
CSASPGNTEAFF
>TRBV10-3|TRBD1|TRBJ1-4|NA
TGTGCCATCAGTGAGGACAGGGCGCTCCAAAAACTGTTTTTT
CAISEDRALQKLFF
>TRBV15|NA|TRBJ2-7|NA
TGTGCCACCAGCCTTACCCCGACACGTTCCTACGAGCAGTACTTC
CATSLTPTRSYEQYF
>TRBV7-9|NA|TRBJ2-7|few
TGTGCCAGCAGCCACGCGGTCAGTTCCTACGAGCAGTACTTC
CASSHAVSSYEQYF
>TRBV29-1|NA|TRBJ2-7|many
TGCAGCGTTGAAGAGCCCGGGAGCTCCTACGAGCAGTACTTC
CSVEEPGSSYEQYF
>TRBV7-2|NA|TRBJ1-1|NA
TGTGCCAGCAGCTTAGCGCTCAGGGGCAGGACTGAAGCTTTCTTT
CASSLALRGRTEAFF
>TRBV30|NA|TRBJ1-1|many
TGTGCCTGGACAGTCAGGAACACTGAAGCTTTCTTT
CAWTVRNTEAFF
>TRBV20-1|NA|TRBJ2-1|NA
TGCAGTGCCCACTGGCGGTCCTACAATGAGCAGTTCTTC
CSAHWRSYNEQFF
>TRBV7-3|TRBD2|TRBJ2-1|NA
TGTGCCAGCAGGGACGACGGGGGGGGCAATGAGCAGTTCTTC
CASRDDGGGNEQFF
>TRBV24-1|NA|TRBJ2-1|NA
TGTGCCACCAGTTCGGAGCTCTCCTACAATGAGCAGTTCTTC
CATSSELSYNEQFF
>TRBV7-8|NA|TRBJ2-7|NA
TGTGCCAGCAGCTACGAGAGCCGCTCCTACGGGCAGTACTTC
CASSYESRSYGQYF
>TRBV20-1|NA|TRBJ1-1|many
TGCAGTGCTTCACTCCCTCCGGGACATTGGAACACTGAAGCTTTCTTT
CSASLPPGHWNTEAFF
>TRBV6-5|NA|TRBJ1-2|NA
TGTGCCAGCAGTTTGTCGGGATCTTATGGCTACACCTTC
CASSLSGSYGYTF
>TRBV28|NA|TRBJ1-6|few
TGTGCCAGCAGTTTAATGGGAGCGGGCTCCGGGAATTCACCCCTCCACTTT
CASSLMGAGSGNSPLHF
>TRBV7-3|NA|TRBJ2-1|many
TGTGCCAGCAGCTTAACCCGGGATCCAGGCAATGAGCAGTTCTTC
CASSLTRDPGNEQFF
>TRBV7-8|NA|TRBJ1-1|many
TGTGCCAGCAGCTTAGAGCGCCATCCGGGGACGAACACTGAAGCTTTCTTT
CASSLERHPGTNTEAFF
>TRBV28|NA|TRBJ2-7|NA
TGTGCCAGCAGTTTAGATTTCGACGAGCAGTACTTC
CASSLDFDEQYF
>TRBV20-1|NA|TRBJ2-7|NA
TGCAGTGTCCGGGGCTACGAGCAGTACTTC
CSVRGYEQYF
>TRBV2|NA|TRBJ2-5|few
TGTGCCAGCAGTGAAGAGTGGGGTTTGGGCGAGACCCAGTACTTC
CASSEEWGLGETQYF
>TRBV20-1|TRBD2|TRBJ2-5|many
TGCAGTGCTCAAGCCTACCGCGGGGGGGAACAAGAGACCCAGTACTTC
CSAQAYRGGEQETQYF
>TRBV20-1|TRBD2|TRBJ2-7|NA
TGCAGTGCTAGGACACTAGCGGGAGGGCCCTACGAGCAGTACTTC
CSARTLAGGPYEQYF
>TRBV7-8|TRBD1|TRBJ2-7|many
TGTGCCAGCAGCCGGGACAGGGGAAGGTCCTACGAGCAGTACTTC
CASSRDRGRSYEQYF
>TRBV25-1|NA|TRBJ1-1|many
TGTGCCAGCAGTGAACTCAGGGGTGGGGTAGCTTTCTTT
CASSELRGGVAFF
>TRBV29-1|NA|TRBJ2-7|NA
TGCAGCGTTGAAGGGGGCGCGGACGAGCAGTACTTC
CSVEGGADEQYF
>TRBV7-8|TRBD1|TRBJ1-2|NA
TGTGCCAGCAGCACGGCAGGGGGCGTAAACTATGGCTACACCTTC
CASSTAGGVNYGYTF
>TRBV20-1|NA|TRBJ1-2|NA
TGCAGTGCTAGTGCGTATCAGAGACTCTATGGCTACACCTTC
CSASAYQRLYGYTF
>TRBV5-1|TRBD1|TRBJ2-7|many
TGCGCCAGCAGCTTGAGGGGACAGGGGGCCTACGAGCAGTACTTC
CASSLRGQGAYEQYF
>TRBV7-2|NA|TRBJ1-5|NA
TGTGCCAGCAGCTTAATTGACAATCAGCCCCAGCATTTT
CASSLIDNQPQHF
>TRBV7-9|TRBD1|TRBJ1-2|NA
TGTGCCAGCAGCTTAGCTCGACAGGGCCACACCTTC
CASSLARQGHTF
>TRBV7-9|TRBD1|TRBJ1-1|many
TGTGCCAGCAGCGGGGAGGGGGCGACTGAAGCTTTCTTT
CASSGEGATEAFF
>TRBV20-1|NA|TRBJ1-3|many
TGCAGTGCTAGACGGGGGTATACGGACGATTCTGGAAACACCATATATTTT
CSARRGYTDDSGNTIYF
>TRBV4-3|NA|TRBJ1-1|many
TGCGCCAGCAGCCAAGATAGAGAACAGGAAGCTTTCTTT
CASSQDREQEAFF
>TRBV24-1|NA|TRBJ1-2|once
TGTGCCACCAGTGTAGCGCTAGCGGGAGGGGCTACTACCTATGGCTACACCTTC
CATSVALAGGATTYGYTF
>TRBV24-1|NA|TRBJ2-2|NA
TGTGCCACCAGTGATTTCGGGAGTCGGAACACCGGGGAGCTGTTTTTT
CATSDFGSRNTGELFF
>TRBV19|NA|TRBJ2-7|many
TGTGCCAGTAGTATGGGGGCCGAGCAGTACTTC
CASSMGAEQYF
>TRBV30|NA|TRBJ1-4|NA
TGTGCCTGGGATTTTGGGGAAAATGAAAAACTGTTTTTT
CAWDFGENEKLFF
>TRBV5-6|NA|TRBJ1-1|many
TGTGCCAGCAGCCCGGCGGGGGCGATGAACACTGAAGCTTTCTTT
CASSPAGAMNTEAFF
>TRBV7-9|NA|TRBJ1-2|few
TGCGCCAGCAGCTTGGTAGGGGATGGCTATACCTTC
CASSLVGDGYTF
>TRBV28|NA|TRBJ1-1|few
TGTGCCAGCAGCTCAAACCAGAGACCTGGGGAAGCTTTCTTT
CASSSNQRPGEAFF
>TRBV7-9|NA|TRBJ2-7|many
TGTGCCAGCAGCTTAGCTAGTAACGAGCAGTACTTC
CASSLASNEQYF
>TRBV2|NA|TRBJ1-5|NA
TGTGCCAGCAGTGATCGTCAGGTCAATCAGCCCCAGCATTTT
CASSDRQVNQPQHF